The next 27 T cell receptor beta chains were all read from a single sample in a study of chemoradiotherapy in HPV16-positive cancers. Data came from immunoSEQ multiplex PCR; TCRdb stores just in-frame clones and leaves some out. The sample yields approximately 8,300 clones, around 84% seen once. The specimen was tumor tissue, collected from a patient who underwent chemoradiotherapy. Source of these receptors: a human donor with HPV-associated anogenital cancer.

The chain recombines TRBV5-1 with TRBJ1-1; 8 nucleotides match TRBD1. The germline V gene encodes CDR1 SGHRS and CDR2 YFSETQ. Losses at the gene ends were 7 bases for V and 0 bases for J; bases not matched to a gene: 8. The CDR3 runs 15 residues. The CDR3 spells CASADRGGMNTEAFF. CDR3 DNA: TGCGCCAGCGCAGACAGGGGTGGCATGAACACTGAAGCTTTCTTT.

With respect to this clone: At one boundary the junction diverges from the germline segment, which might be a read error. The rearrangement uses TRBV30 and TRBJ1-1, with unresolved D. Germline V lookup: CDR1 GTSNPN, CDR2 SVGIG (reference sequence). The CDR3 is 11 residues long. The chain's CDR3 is CAWTQNSEAFF. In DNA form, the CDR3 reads TGTGCCTGGACACAGAACTCTGAAGCTTTCTTT.

The CDR3 DNA sequence: TGTGCCAGCAGGGAGGGGGCAAAAGGGCTGGGTGAAGCTTTCTTT. Amino acid sequence: CASREGAKGLGEAFF. The chain is built from TRBV6-4 and TRBJ1-1, with 7 bases lining up with TRBD1. Per germline, CDR1 MRHNA and CDR2 SNTAGT. The J segment lost 7 bases and the V segment lost 6 bases, leaving 14 bases of the junction unmatched. This CDR3 comprises 15 residues.

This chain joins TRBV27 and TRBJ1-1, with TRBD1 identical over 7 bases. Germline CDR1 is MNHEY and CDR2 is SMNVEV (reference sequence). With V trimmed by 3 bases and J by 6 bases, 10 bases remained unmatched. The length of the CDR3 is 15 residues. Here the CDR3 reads CASSLALQGTAEAFF. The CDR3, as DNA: TGTGCCAGCAGTTTGGCCTTACAGGGGACCGCTGAAGCTTTCTTT.

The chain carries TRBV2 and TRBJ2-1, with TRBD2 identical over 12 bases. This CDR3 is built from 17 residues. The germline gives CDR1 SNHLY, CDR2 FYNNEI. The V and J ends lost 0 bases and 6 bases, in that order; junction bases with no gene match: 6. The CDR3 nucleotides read TGTGCCAGCAGTGAAGCGCCCCTAGCGGGGGGGACCAATGAGCAGTTCTTC. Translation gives CASSEAPLAGGTNEQFF.

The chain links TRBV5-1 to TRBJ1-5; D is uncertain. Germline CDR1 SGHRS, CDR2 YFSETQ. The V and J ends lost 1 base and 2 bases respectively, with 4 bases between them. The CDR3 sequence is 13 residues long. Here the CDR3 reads CASSLRGNQPQHF. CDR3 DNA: TGCGCCAGCAGCTTGAGGGGCAATCAGCCCCAGCATTTT.

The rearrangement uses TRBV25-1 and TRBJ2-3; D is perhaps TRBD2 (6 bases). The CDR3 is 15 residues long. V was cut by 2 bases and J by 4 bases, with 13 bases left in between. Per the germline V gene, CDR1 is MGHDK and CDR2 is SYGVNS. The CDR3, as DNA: TGTGCCAGCAGTGAACCCGGGTGGGGGGCAGATACGCAGTATTTT. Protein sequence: CASSEPGWGADTQYF.

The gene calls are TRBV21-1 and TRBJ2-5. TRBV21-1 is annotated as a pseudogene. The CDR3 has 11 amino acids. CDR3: CASSKRRTQYF. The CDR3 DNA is TGTGCCAGCAGCAAAAGAAGGACCCAGTACTTC.

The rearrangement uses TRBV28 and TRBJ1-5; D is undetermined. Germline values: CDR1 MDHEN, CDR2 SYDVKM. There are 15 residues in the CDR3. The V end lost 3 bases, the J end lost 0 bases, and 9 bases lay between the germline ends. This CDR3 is CASSFYSYSNQPQHF. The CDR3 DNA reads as TGTGCCAGCAGTTTCTACTCCTATAGCAATCAGCCCCAGCATTTT. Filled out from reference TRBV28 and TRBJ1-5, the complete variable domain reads DVKVTQSSRYLVKRTGEKVFLECVQDMDHENMFWYRQDPGLGLRLIYFSYDVKMKEKGDIPEGYSVSREKKERFSLILESASTNQTSMYLCASSFYSYSNQPQHFGDGTRLSIL.

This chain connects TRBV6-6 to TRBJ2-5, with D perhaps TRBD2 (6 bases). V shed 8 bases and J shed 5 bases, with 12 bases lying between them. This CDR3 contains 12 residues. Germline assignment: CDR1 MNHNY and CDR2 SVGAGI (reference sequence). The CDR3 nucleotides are TGTGCCAGCCGTGGGGGGTTCGAGACCCAGTACTTC. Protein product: CASRGGFETQYF.

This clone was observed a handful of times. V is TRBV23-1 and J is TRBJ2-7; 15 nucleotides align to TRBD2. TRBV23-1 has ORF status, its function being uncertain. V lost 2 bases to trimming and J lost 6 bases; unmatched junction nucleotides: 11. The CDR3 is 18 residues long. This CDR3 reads CASSQHPGLAGGSCEQYF. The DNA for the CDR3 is TGCGCCAGCAGTCAACATCCCGGACTAGCGGGAGGGTCTTGCGAGCAGTACTTC.

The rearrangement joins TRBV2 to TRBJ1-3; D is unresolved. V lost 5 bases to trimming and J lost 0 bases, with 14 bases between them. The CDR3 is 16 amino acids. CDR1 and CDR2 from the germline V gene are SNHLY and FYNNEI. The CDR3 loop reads CASSPSIRSSGNTIYF. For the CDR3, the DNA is TGTGCCAGCAGTCCATCTATAAGGTCCTCTGGAAACACCATATATTTT.

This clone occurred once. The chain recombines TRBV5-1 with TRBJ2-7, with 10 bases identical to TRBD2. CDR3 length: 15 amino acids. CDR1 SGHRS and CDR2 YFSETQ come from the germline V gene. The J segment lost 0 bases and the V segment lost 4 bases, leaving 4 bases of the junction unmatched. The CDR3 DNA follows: TGCGCCAGCAGCGGCGGACTAGCGGCCTCCTACGAGCAGTACTTC. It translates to CASSGGLAASYEQYF.

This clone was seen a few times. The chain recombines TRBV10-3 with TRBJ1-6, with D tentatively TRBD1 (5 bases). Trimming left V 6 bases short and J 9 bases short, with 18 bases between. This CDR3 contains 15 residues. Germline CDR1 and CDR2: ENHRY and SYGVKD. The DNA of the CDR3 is TGTGCCATCAGGGGGACTTCATCGTGGGGTTCACCCCTCCACTTT. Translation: CAIRGTSSWGSPLHF.

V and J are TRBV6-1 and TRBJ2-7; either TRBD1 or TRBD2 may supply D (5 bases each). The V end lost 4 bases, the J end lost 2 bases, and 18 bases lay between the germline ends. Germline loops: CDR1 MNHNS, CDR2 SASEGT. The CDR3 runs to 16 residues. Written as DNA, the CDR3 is TGTGCCAGCAGTGCCCTCCCGAGGGGTACAGCCTACGAGCAGTACTTC. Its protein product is CASSALPRGTAYEQYF.

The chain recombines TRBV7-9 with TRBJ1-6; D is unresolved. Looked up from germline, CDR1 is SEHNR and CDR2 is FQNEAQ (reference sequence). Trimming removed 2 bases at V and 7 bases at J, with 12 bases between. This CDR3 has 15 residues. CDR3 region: CASSLTDQANSPLHF. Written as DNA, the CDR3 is TGTGCCAGCAGCTTAACGGACCAGGCAAATTCACCCCTCCACTTT.

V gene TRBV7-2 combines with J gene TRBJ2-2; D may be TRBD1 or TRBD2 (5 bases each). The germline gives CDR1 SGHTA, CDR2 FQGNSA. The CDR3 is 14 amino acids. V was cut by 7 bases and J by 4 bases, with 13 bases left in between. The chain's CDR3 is CASTWGTITGELFF. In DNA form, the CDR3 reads TGTGCCAGCACCTGGGGGACCATCACCGGGGAGCTGTTTTTT.

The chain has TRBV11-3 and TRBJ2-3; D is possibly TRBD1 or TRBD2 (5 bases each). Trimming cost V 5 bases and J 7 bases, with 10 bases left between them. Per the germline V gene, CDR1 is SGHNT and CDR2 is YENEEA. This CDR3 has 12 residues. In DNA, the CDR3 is TGTGCCAGCAGCCACCGGGACCATACGCAGTATTTT. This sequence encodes CASSHRDHTQYF.

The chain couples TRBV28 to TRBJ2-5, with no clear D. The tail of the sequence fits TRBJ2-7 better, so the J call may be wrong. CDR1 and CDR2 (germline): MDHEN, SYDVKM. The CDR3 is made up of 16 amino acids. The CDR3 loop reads CASSPTATKPNYEQYF. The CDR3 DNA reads TGTGCCAGCAGTCCCACCGCCACTAAACCAAATTACGAGCAGTACTTC.

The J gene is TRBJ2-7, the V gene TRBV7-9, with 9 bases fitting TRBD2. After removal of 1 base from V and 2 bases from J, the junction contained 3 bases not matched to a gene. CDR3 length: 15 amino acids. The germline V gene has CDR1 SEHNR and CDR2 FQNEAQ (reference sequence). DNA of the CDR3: TGTGCCAGCAGCTTAGACCTAGCGGGGACCTACGAGCAGTACTTC. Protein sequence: CASSLDLAGTYEQYF. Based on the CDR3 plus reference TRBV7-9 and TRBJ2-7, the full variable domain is DTGVSQNPRHKITKRGQNVTFRCDPISEHNRLYWYRQTLGQGPEFLTYFQNEAQLEKSRLLSDRFSAERPKGSFSTLEIQRTEQGDSAMYLCASSLDLAGTYEQYFGPGTRLTVT.

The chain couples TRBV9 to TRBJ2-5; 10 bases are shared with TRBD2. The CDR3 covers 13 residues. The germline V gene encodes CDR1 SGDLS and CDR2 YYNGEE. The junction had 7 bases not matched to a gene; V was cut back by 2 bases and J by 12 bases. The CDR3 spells CASSVGLASPEYF. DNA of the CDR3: TGTGCCAGCAGCGTGGGACTAGCGTCGCCCGAGTACTTC. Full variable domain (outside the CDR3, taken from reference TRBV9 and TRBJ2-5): DSGVTQTPKHLITATGQRVTLRCSPRSGDLSVYWYQQSLDQGLQFLIQYYNGEERAKGNILERFSAQQFPDLHSELNLSSLELGDSALYFCASSVGLASPEYFGPGTRLLVL.

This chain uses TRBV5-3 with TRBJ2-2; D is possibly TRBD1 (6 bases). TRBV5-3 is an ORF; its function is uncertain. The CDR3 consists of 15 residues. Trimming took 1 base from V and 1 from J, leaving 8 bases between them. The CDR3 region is CARSLLGQNTGELFF. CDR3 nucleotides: TGTGCCAGAAGCTTGTTGGGACAGAACACCGGGGAGCTGTTTTTT.

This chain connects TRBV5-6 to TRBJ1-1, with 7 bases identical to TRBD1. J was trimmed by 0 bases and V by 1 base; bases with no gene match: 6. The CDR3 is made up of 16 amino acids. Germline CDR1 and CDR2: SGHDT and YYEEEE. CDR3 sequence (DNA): TGTGCCAGCAGCTTGACTCCGACAGGGATGAACACTGAAGCTTTCTTT. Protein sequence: CASSLTPTGMNTEAFF.

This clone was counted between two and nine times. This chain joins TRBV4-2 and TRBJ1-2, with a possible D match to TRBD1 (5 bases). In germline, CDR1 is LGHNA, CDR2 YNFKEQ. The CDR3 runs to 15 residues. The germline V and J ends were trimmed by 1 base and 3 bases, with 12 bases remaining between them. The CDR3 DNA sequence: TGTGCCAGCAGCCAAGTGGCCAGGGCCGACTATGGCTACACCTTC. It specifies CASSQVARADYGYTF.

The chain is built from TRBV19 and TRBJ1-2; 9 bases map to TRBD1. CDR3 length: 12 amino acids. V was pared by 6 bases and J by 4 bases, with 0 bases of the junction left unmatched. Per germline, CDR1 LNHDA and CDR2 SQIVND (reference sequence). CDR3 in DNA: TGTGCCAGTAGGGGACAGGGCTATGGCTACACCTTC. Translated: CASRGQGYGYTF.

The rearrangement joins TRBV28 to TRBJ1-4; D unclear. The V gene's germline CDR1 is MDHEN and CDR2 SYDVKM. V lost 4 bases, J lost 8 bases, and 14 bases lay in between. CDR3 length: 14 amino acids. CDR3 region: CASSYKGVGEKLFF. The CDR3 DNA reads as TGTGCCAGCAGTTATAAGGGCGTAGGGGAAAAACTGTTTTTT.

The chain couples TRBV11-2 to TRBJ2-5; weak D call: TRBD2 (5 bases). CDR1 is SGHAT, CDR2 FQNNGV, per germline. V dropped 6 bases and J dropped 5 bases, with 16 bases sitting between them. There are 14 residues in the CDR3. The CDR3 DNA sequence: TGTGCCAGCAGTCTAGGTCTAGCCTGGGAGACCCAGTACTTC. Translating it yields CASSLGLAWETQYF. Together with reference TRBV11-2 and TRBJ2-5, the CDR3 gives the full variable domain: EAGVAQSPRYKIIEKRQSVAFWCNPISGHATLYWYQQILGQGPKLLIQFQNNGVVDDSQLPKDRFSAERLKGVDSTLKIQPAKLEDSAVYLCASSLGLAWETQYFGPGTRLLVL.